One sample yielded the 20 T cell receptor beta chains listed below, sequenced in a study of PD-1 blockade in classical Hodgkin lymphoma (dated by TCRdb to about 2020). The library was built by means of the immunoSEQ multiplex PCR assay. This immuneACCESS table, as held by TCRdb, lists in-frame sequences with V and J called but not all clones. Of the missing ones, under half trace to an unresolved V gene in checked studies; the others have no known cause. The sample profile shows roughly 7,700 clones; 86% of them were found once. The ten largest clones represent more than 1.5% of the sample. The time point label for this specimen denotes: cycle 1 day 1 (C1D1), immediately before nivolumab initiation. Every trial patient had relapsed following autologous stem cell transplantation, and prior brentuximab vedotin exposure was what differed among cohorts A, B and C. Magnetic negative selection with a Miltenyi CD4+ T cell isolation kit was used to purify CD4+ T cells from thawed PBMCs.

This specimen was CD4+ T cells from blood, taken at baseline. The receptors derive from a human donor with classical Hodgkin lymphoma.

The V call is TRBV7-3, the J call TRBJ1-2; maybe TRBD1 (5 bases). The CDR3 covers 14 residues. V lost 5 bases and J lost 4, with 14 bases in between. Germline assignment: CDR1 SGHTA and CDR2 FQGTGA. CDR3 region: CASSSSPGGYGYTF. CDR3 bases: TGTGCCAGCAGCAGTTCTCCGGGGGGCTATGGCTACACCTTC.

This clone was detected a few times. The chain uses TRBV2 and TRBJ1-1, with TRBD1 matching over 9 bases. Germline CDR1 reads SNHLY; CDR2 reads FYNNEI. J was trimmed by 0 bases and V by 6 bases; bases with no gene match: 2. This CDR3 comprises 14 residues. The CDR3 sequence: CASRTGGMNTEAFF. In nucleotides, the CDR3 is TGTGCCAGCAGGACAGGGGGGATGAACACTGAAGCTTTCTTT.

The chain links TRBV5-1 to TRBJ2-7; 8 nucleotides match TRBD2. The V segment lost 4 bases and the J segment 0 bases; nucleotides outside the gene matches: 9. The CDR3 runs to 16 residues. Germline CDR1 is SGHRS and CDR2 is YFSETQ. The CDR3 loop reads CASSQESSGFSYEQYF. DNA of the CDR3: TGCGCCAGCAGCCAGGAATCTAGCGGGTTCTCCTACGAGCAGTACTTC.

The chain is built from TRBV29-1 and TRBJ2-6; unclear D gene. The CDR3 has 14 residues. Germline assignment: CDR1 SQVTM and CDR2 ANQGSEA. Trimming pared 5 bases from V and 2 bases from J, leaving 10 bases between. CDR3 loop: CSVSAGAGANVLTF. As DNA, the CDR3 is TGCAGCGTTTCGGCTGGGGCTGGGGCCAACGTCCTGACTTTC.

The V call is TRBV21-1, the J call TRBJ2-2. TRBV21-1 is a pseudogene locus. CDR3 size: 13 residues. The DNA for the CDR3 is TGTGCCAGCGGGGAGACAGCCACCGGGGAGCTGTTTTTT. This codes for CASGETATGELFF.

As concerns this clone: Germline is not matched at one junction end, which may reflect a read error. The gene calls are TRBV28 and TRBJ2-7, with 7 bases lining up with TRBD1. The CDR3 is made up of 12 amino acids. Germline-derived CDR1 and CDR2 are MDHEN and SYDVKM. The CDR3 sequence: CASSSLTGPRVF. For the CDR3, the DNA is TGTGCCAGCAGTTCCCTGACAGGGCCGCGGGTCTTC.

The chain links TRBV5-1 to TRBJ2-5; no reliable D call. CDR3 length: 11 amino acids. Trimming took 4 bases from V and 4 from J, leaving 5 bases between them. From germline, CDR1 is SGHRS and CDR2 YFSETQ. CDR3 DNA sequence: TGCGCCAGCAGCCATAGAGAGACCCAGTACTTC. Its protein product is CASSHRETQYF. The full variable domain, with the rest looked up from reference TRBV5-1 and TRBJ2-5, is KAGVTQTPRYLIKTRGQQVTLSCSPISGHRSVSWYQQTPGQGLQFLFEYFSETQRNKGNFPGRFSGRQFSNSRSEMNVSTLELGDSALYLCASSHRETQYFGPGTRLLVL.

This clone has only one observation. V is TRBV5-1 and J is TRBJ1-2; possibly TRBD1 for D (5 bases). Trimming pared 0 bases from V and 4 bases from J, leaving 10 bases between. CDR3 size: 14 residues. Germline CDR1 reads SGHRS; CDR2 reads YFSETQ. The CDR3 here is CASSLEGQSYGYTF. In DNA, the CDR3 is TGCGCCAGCAGCTTGGAGGGGCAGTCCTATGGCTACACCTTC.

The chain links TRBV7-9 to TRBJ1-2; D is uncertain. The CDR3 spans 15 residues. Trimming cost V 1 base and J 0 bases, with 9 bases left between them. CDR1 and CDR2 from the germline V gene are SEHNR and FQNEAQ (reference sequence). This CDR3 is CASSLGSGANYGYTF. The CDR3 DNA reads TGTGCCAGCAGCTTAGGTTCAGGAGCTAACTATGGCTACACCTTC.

Concerning this clone itself: The sample carries other DNA sequences with the same CDR3. CDR3 DNA sequence: TGTGCCAGCAGCTTAGCAGATACGCAGTATTTT. This translates into CASSLADTQYF. The J gene is TRBJ2-3, the V gene TRBV7-2; D unresolved. The CDR3 extends over 11 amino acids. The germline CDR1 and CDR2 sequences are SGHTA and FQGNSA. Trimming pared 0 bases from V and 5 bases from J, leaving 0 bases between.

The chain carries TRBV5-1 and TRBJ1-2, with no clear D. This CDR3 contains 15 residues. The germline V gene has CDR1 SGHRS and CDR2 YFSETQ. V shed 4 bases and J shed 9 bases, with 22 bases lying between them. The chain's CDR3 is CASSLNTPGTTSYTF. CDR3 DNA sequence: TGCGCCAGCAGCCTTAACACTCCGGGAACAACGAGCTACACCTTC.

The V gene is TRBV28, the J gene TRBJ2-5; TRBD2 agrees at 7 bases. Germline V CDR1 and CDR2: MDHEN, SYDVKM. The CDR3 loop spans 14 amino acids. J gave up 5 bases and V 7 bases, and 10 bases lay outside the gene matches. The CDR3 is CASNNPAGEETQYF. The CDR3 DNA reads TGTGCCAGCAACAACCCCGCGGGAGAGGAGACCCAGTACTTC.

The chain links TRBV6-5 to TRBJ2-1; D not resolved. Per the germline V gene, CDR1 is MNHEY and CDR2 is SVGAGI. The CDR3 runs to 13 residues. V lost 5 bases and J 4 bases, leaving 9 bases between the germline ends. The CDR3 nucleotides read TGTGCCAGCAGTGACCCCCCTTACAATGAGCAGTTCTTC. It encodes CASSDPPYNEQFF.

This clone has just a few counts. This CDR3 reads CASSRTGTYEQYF. Here the CDR3 DNA reads TGTGCCAGCAGCCGGACCGGTACCTACGAGCAGTACTTC. The chain is built from TRBV5-4 and TRBJ2-7; unclear D gene. The CDR3 length is 13 residues. The V gene's germline CDR1 is SGHNT and CDR2 YYREEE (reference sequence). The V end lost 4 bases, the J end lost 2 bases, and 10 bases lay between the germline ends.

This chain links TRBV18 with TRBJ2-2; D might be TRBD1 (6 bases). Trimming shortened V by 1 base and J by 0 bases, and 24 bases separated the two germline ends. Germline assignment: CDR1 KGHSH and CDR2 LQKENI. CDR3 size: 21 residues. The CDR3 loop reads CASSPRHSIEPQGPNTGELFF. CDR3 nucleotide sequence: TGTGCCAGCTCACCACGGCACTCGATCGAACCACAGGGACCGAACACCGGGGAGCTGTTTTTT.

J is TRBJ2-3 and V is TRBV28; D may be TRBD1 or TRBD2 (6 bases each). This CDR3 has 15 amino acids. V was cut by 2 bases and J by 3 bases, with 12 bases left in between. Germline V CDR1 and CDR2: MDHEN, SYDVKM. CDR3 residues: CASSLLGGGTDTQYF. CDR3 nucleotides: TGTGCCAGCAGTTTACTCGGAGGGGGAACAGATACGCAGTATTTT.

The rearrangement joins TRBV6-5 to TRBJ1-1; 8 bases are a match to TRBD1. The CDR3 sequence is 13 residues long. J lost 4 bases, V lost 9 bases, and 7 bases had no gene match. Per the germline V gene, CDR1 is MNHEY and CDR2 is SVGAGI. CDR3 loop: CASRQGTLTEAFF. The CDR3 nucleotides read TGTGCCAGTCGACAGGGGACTCTCACTGAAGCTTTCTTT.

CDR3 coding DNA: TGTGCCAGCAGCTTAGAGAGAAGCTCCTACGAGCAGTACTTC. It yields the protein CASSLERSSYEQYF. V gene TRBV11-2 combines with J gene TRBJ2-7, with no clear D. Per germline, CDR1 SGHAT and CDR2 FQNNGV. V lost 0 bases and J lost 0, with 6 bases in between. This CDR3 contains 14 residues.

This clone was seen more than once but under ten times. The chain carries TRBV5-6 and TRBJ2-5; TRBD2 is a possible D gene (6 bases). Germline CDR1 SGHDT, CDR2 YYEEEE. The V end was cut by 0 bases, the J end by 5 bases, with 14 bases between. The CDR3 totals 15 residues. The CDR3 DNA is TGTGCCAGCAGCTTGGTAGGCGGGGAGGTGGAGACCCAGTACTTC. This translates into CASSLVGGEVETQYF.

J is TRBJ2-1 and V is TRBV5-1; D gene unclear. Trimming pared 3 bases from V and 1 base from J, leaving 5 bases between. Germline V CDR1 and CDR2: SGHRS, YFSETQ. The CDR3 totals 13 residues. CDR3 protein: CASSSASYNEQFF. In DNA form, the CDR3 reads TGCGCCAGCAGCTCAGCATCCTACAATGAGCAGTTCTTC.